The sequence of this TCR beta chain was determined in a study of regulatory T cells in long-lasting Graves disease. With 0 bases removed from V and 0 bases from J, the gap between germline ends came to 9 bases. Germline CDR1 and CDR2: MNHEY and SVGAGI. The CDR3 has 15 residues. The time point is: newly diagnosed GD, antithyroid drugs for less than 3 months. PBMC RNA was the source of the TCR library. To make TCR beta libraries, researchers used iRepertoire HTBI primers and Arm-PCR of CDR3 regions. Authors' processing steps: Looking across samples, the authors found approximately 60 TRBV and 14 to 15 TRBJ segments. One entry per CDR3 protein, called by TCRdb with MiXCR from the multiplex PCR reads. The V and J calls were determined by TCRdb, not by the authors. This table holds about 530,000 distinct CDR3 sequences, 15% to 20% found once. This clonotype has more than one count but fewer than ten. What it binds is unknown.

Study conclusions and caveats: Relative to newly diagnosed Graves' patients, persistent ones had lower TCR diversity. The study found TRBV28, TRBJ1-2 and TRBJ2-5 favored in persistent disease.

The data also belong to a second study, concerning T cells in Graves' hyperthyroidism and ophthalmopathy.

The clonotype was recovered from a woman in her forties or fifties with Graves disease. The chain links TRBV6-5 to TRBJ2-7; no clear D gene. This specimen consisted of peripheral blood mononuclear cells (PBMCs), obtained at new diagnosis, from a patient treated with antithyroid drugs. In DNA form, the CDR3 reads TGTGCCAGCAGTTACTCGACGGGTAGCTCCTACGAGCAGTACTTC. Translated, it gives CASSYSTGSSYEQYF.